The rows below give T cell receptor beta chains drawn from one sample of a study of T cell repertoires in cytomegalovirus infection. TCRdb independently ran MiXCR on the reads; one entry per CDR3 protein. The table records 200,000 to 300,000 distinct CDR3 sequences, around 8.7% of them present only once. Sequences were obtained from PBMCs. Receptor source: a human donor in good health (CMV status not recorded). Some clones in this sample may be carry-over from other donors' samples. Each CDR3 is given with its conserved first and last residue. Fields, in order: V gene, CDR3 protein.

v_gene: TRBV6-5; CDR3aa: CASSYKSFFVRQPEANTEAFF
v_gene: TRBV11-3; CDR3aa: CASSLGTGLVTQYF
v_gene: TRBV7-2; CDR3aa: CASTVHPGPYEQYF
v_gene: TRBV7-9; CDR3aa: CASSLGPGGSYEQYF
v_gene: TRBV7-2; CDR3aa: CASSPGSNTGELFF
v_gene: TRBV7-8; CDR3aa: CASSLWGATTDTQYF
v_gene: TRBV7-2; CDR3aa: CASSLVEINYGYTF
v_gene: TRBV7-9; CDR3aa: CASSPSDRRYGYTF
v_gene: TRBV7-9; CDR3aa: CASSSLVGYTF
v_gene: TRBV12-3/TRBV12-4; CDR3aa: CASSLIPTEQFF
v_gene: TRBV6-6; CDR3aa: CASSYAGQSFEQYF
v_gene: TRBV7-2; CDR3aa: CASSLGWGTSGRDEQFF
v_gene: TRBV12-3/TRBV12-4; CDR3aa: CASTLTGTTYEQYF
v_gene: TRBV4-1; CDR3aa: CASSQEDTGMAGYTF
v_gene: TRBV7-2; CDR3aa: CASSLMRGDADTQYF
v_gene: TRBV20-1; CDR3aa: CSARSPGLAITDTQYF
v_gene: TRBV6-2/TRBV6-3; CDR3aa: CASSHVTYEQYF
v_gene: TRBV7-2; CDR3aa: CASSTQRGGQTQYF
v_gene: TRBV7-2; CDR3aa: CASSDSRTQYF
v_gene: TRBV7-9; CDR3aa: CASSFIAGLSYEQYF
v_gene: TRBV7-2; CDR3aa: CASSFSGQNYGYTF
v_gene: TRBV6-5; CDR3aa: CASRTDSYEQYF
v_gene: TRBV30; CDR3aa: CAWRWSQNNEQFF
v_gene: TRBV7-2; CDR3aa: CASSLVGRVEQPQHF
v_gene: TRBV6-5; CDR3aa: CASSYSPRVTGETQYF
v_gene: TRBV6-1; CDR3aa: CASSDLGTATNEKLFF
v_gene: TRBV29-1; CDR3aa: CSVGGTGYTF
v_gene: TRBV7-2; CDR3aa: CASSLNWGNSPLHF
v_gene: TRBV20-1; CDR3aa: CSAAALYNEQFF